A single T cell receptor beta chain is shown here with its context. Trimming cost V 3 bases and J 9 bases; bases outside gene matches: 8. This CDR3 region has 15 residues. The germline gives CDR1 DFQATT, CDR2 SNEGSKA (reference sequence). This entry comes from a study of blood T cell repertoires in COVID-19. Study background: COVID-19 samples from acute and convalescent phases originated in the United States, Italy and Spain. Nucleic acid was either cDNA or gDNA, and it came from T cells, B-cell-depleted T cells, or PBMCs.

Authors' methods: Scientists estimated how many nucleated cells there were by amplifying reference gene primers. Clones were sequenced by immunoSEQ multiplex PCR, and TCRdb holds only the in-frame ones, with some missing. The V and J calls and the clone size are those of that table, but D and trimming were determined from the DNA. The sample lists about 190,000 clones; approximately 84% were seen once. The rearrangement links TRBV20-1 to TRBJ1-6; 10 bases are shared with TRBD1. Sequenced sample: peripheral blood. This sequence originates from a woman in her sixties or seventies with active or convalescent COVID-19. CDR3 sequence reads: CSASGTGARGSPLHF. DNA of the CDR3: TGCAGTGCTAGTGGGACAGGGGCTCGGGGTTCACCCCTCCACTTT.